The 17 T cell receptor beta chains given below trace back to one sample, sequenced in a study of blood T cell repertoires in COVID-19. Generated by immunoSEQ multiplex PCR, the TCRdb table keeps only in-frame clones and is missing some. Of roughly 130,000 clones listed, about 85% are singletons. The sample consisted of peripheral blood. The receptor set was obtained from a man between 65 and 85 years old with acute or convalescent COVID-19.

The chain uses TRBV5-4 and TRBJ2-2; D is possibly TRBD2 (6 bases). Germline V gene lookup returns CDR1 SGHNT and CDR2 YYREEE (reference sequence). The V gene lost 0 bases and the J gene lost 0 bases, with 9 bases spanning the gap. The CDR3 is made up of 16 amino acids. CDR3 residues: CASSLVAGTNTGELFF. The CDR3 coding sequence is TGTGCCAGCAGCTTGGTTGCGGGGACGAACACCGGGGAGCTGTTTTTT.

The chain joins TRBV10-2 to TRBJ1-1; 8 bases are shared with TRBD1. CDR3 length equals 14 residues. Per the germline V gene, CDR1 is WSHSY and CDR2 is SAAADI. J gave up 11 bases and V 3 bases, and 11 bases lay outside the gene matches. Written as DNA, the CDR3 is TGCGCCAGCAGTGACGTCGACAGGGGAAGTACGGCTTTCTTT. It encodes CASSDVDRGSTAFF.

The CDR3 is CASGGAAVGEKLFF. CDR3 sequence (DNA): TGTGCCAGCGGGGGGGCTGCGGTTGGGGAAAAACTGTTTTTT. The chain links TRBV2 to TRBJ1-4, with a tentative D call TRBD1 (6 bases). The germline V gene has CDR1 SNHLY and CDR2 FYNNEI. Deletions cut 8 bases from V and 8 bases from J, with 18 bases between. This CDR3 spans 14 amino acids.

The CDR3 sequence is CASSQGKGQGGLFAEAFF. CDR3 nucleotides: TGTGCCAGCAGCCAGGGGAAAGGACAGGGAGGCTTATTCGCTGAAGCTTTCTTT. The chain couples TRBV3-1 (or the pseudogene TRBV3-2) to TRBJ1-1, with 8 nucleotides matching TRBD1. Germline loops: CDR1 LGHDT, CDR2 YNNKEL (reference sequence). The CDR3 has 18 amino acids. V lost 3 bases to trimming and J lost 6 bases; unmatched junction nucleotides: 18.

Note on this clone: The identical CDR3 is also encoded by other nucleotide sequences in the sample. The rearrangement uses TRBV3-1 (or the pseudogene TRBV3-2) and TRBJ1-6; TRBD1 agrees at 7 bases. This CDR3 contains 13 residues. J lost 7 bases, V lost 3 bases, and 0 bases had no gene match. Germline V gene sequence: CDR1 LGHDT, CDR2 YNNKEL (reference sequence). The CDR3 coding sequence is TGTGCCAGCAGCCAGGGACAGAATTCACCCCTCCACTTT. As protein: CASSQGQNSPLHF.

The chain joins TRBV6-5 to TRBJ2-3, with a tentative D call TRBD2 (5 bases). V lost 8 bases and J lost 3, with 12 bases in between. Germline V gene data show CDR1 as MNHEY and CDR2 as SVGAGI. This CDR3 is 13 amino acids long. CDR3 residues: CASLGPGTDTQYF. The CDR3 DNA reads TGTGCCAGCCTTGGCCCGGGGACAGATACGCAGTATTTT.

The V and J genes are TRBV5-4 and TRBJ2-3; D might be TRBD1 (6 bases). This CDR3 has 15 amino acids. Germline V gene sequence: CDR1 SGHNT, CDR2 YYREEE (reference sequence). V gave up 1 base and J gave up 2 bases, with 11 bases separating them. CDR3: CASSLRTDFTDTQYF. CDR3 nucleotide sequence: TGTGCCAGCAGCTTGAGGACAGATTTCACAGATACGCAGTATTTT.

V is TRBV5-8 and J is TRBJ1-5; possibly TRBD1 for D (5 bases). Germline CDR1 reads SGHTS; CDR2 reads YDEGEE. V lost 3 bases to trimming and J lost 3 bases, with 13 bases between them. This CDR3 comprises 15 residues. In DNA, the CDR3 is TGTGCCAGCAGCTGGCCCGGACAATACAATCAGCCCCAGCATTTT. This translates into CASSWPGQYNQPQHF.

The sample holds a few counts of this clone. This chain uses TRBV19 with TRBJ1-2, with 9 nucleotides matching TRBD1. V dropped 2 bases and J dropped 8; count of bases not matched to a gene: 6. Germline V gene sequence: CDR1 LNHDA, CDR2 SQIVND (reference sequence). The CDR3 spans 14 residues. The CDR3 here is CASSINRGREGYTF. For the CDR3, the DNA is TGTGCCAGTAGTATAAACAGGGGGCGCGAGGGCTACACCTTC.

V gene TRBV2 combines with J gene TRBJ2-7, with 8 bases fitting TRBD2. V was clipped by 1 base and J by 2 bases; unmatched bases: 10. The CDR3 covers 17 residues. CDR1 is SNHLY and CDR2 is FYNNEI in the germline V gene. The chain's CDR3 is CASSEGLATVATYEQYF. CDR3 nucleotides: TGTGCCAGCAGTGAAGGACTAGCGACTGTCGCAACCTACGAGCAGTACTTC. The full variable domain, with the rest looked up from reference TRBV2 and TRBJ2-7, is EPEVTQTPSHQVTQMGQEVILRCVPISNHLYFYWYRQILGQKVEFLVSFYNNEISEKSEIFDDQFSVERPDGSNFTLKIRSTKLEDSAMYFCASSEGLATVATYEQYFGPGTRLTVT.

This clone was detected only once. The chain couples TRBV12-5 to TRBJ2-7, with no clear D. V shed 3 bases and J shed 1 base, with 7 bases lying between them. In germline, CDR1 is LGHNT, CDR2 FRNRAP. The CDR3 totals 13 residues. The DNA of the CDR3 is TGTGCTAGTGGTTTTACAGTGTCCTACGAGCAGTACTTC. Translated: CASGFTVSYEQYF.

V gene TRBV4-2 combines with J gene TRBJ2-1, with 10 bases matching TRBD1. The trim removed 6 bases at V and 6 bases at J, leaving 8 bases unmatched. The CDR3 consists of 15 residues. Germline loops: CDR1 LGHNA, CDR2 YNFKEQ. The CDR3 protein is CASRRGTGDSNEQFF. DNA of the CDR3: TGTGCCAGCAGGAGGGGGACAGGGGATTCCAATGAGCAGTTCTTC.

The rearrangement uses TRBV6-5 and TRBJ1-6; 12 bases agree with TRBD1. Losses at the gene ends were 4 bases for V and 6 bases for J; bases not matched to a gene: 4. This CDR3 is built from 16 residues. Germline CDR1 reads MNHEY; CDR2 reads SVGAGI. In nucleotides, the CDR3 is TGTGCCAGCAGTTTTTCGGGACAGGGGGCTAATTCACCCCTCCACTTT. This translates into CASSFSGQGANSPLHF.

V gene TRBV3-1 (or the pseudogene TRBV3-2) combines with J gene TRBJ2-1, with D unresolved. The CDR3 is 17 amino acids. Germline V gene lookup returns CDR1 LGHDT and CDR2 YNNKEL (reference sequence). Trimming left V 3 bases short and J 0 bases short, with 15 bases between. The CDR3 here is CASSHIPDTSSYNEQFF. The CDR3 nucleotides read TGTGCCAGCAGCCACATTCCCGACACCTCCTCCTACAATGAGCAGTTCTTC.

Here the CDR3 reads CASSLGLDSNTGELFF. CDR3 DNA: TGTGCCAGCAGCTTAGGACTGGACAGCAACACCGGGGAGCTGTTTTTT. The V gene is TRBV11-3, the J gene TRBJ2-2, with D tentatively TRBD1 (6 bases). CDR3 size: 16 residues. Germline CDR1 is SGHNT and CDR2 is YENEEA. V lost 1 base, J lost 2 bases, and 11 bases lay in between.

This chain connects TRBV4-1 to TRBJ1-4; D possibly corresponds to TRBD1 (5 bases). V dropped 5 bases and J dropped 11 bases, with 24 bases sitting between them. This CDR3 spans 16 amino acids. Germline CDR1 is MGHRA and CDR2 is YSYEKL. In nucleotides, the CDR3 is TGCGCCAGCAGCGGTAGGGTTACGGGGGAGAACTACAAACTGTTTTTT. It is translated as CASSGRVTGENYKLFF.

CDR3 nucleotide sequence: TGCGCCAGCAGCCCCCTAGGGGGCGGTGGTGAGCAGTTCTTC. Protein sequence: CASSPLGGGGEQFF. The chain is built from TRBV4-1 and TRBJ2-1; 7 bases map to TRBD1. Germline assignment: CDR1 MGHRA and CDR2 YSYEKL. CDR3 size: 14 residues. Trimming cost V 4 bases and J 9 bases; bases outside gene matches: 9.